Below, 20 T cell receptor beta chains from the same sample are listed, as sequenced in a study of shared clonotypes between healthy human individuals. The data were produced by immunoSEQ multiplex PCR, yet TCRdb's version contains in-frame clones alone and is incomplete. Here the sample spans millions of clones, 80% to 95% being singletons. Source material: naive CD4+ T cells from PBMCs. Subset reported: CD45RA+ positively selected. These receptors were taken from a man between 18 and 35 years old in good health. Some clones in this sample may be carry-over from other donors' samples.

The chain uses TRBV28 and TRBJ1-5, with D perhaps TRBD1 (5 bases). This CDR3 spans 16 amino acids. The germline V gene has CDR1 MDHEN and CDR2 SYDVKM. Trimming shortened V by 1 base and J by 4 bases, and 14 bases separated the two germline ends. CDR3 DNA: TGTGCCAGCAGTTTATCCAAAACGGGGGGTAATCAGCCCCAGCATTTT. It specifies CASSLSKTGGNQPQHF.

Here the CDR3 reads CASSLVLSSLYGYTF. The CDR3 nucleotides read TGTGCCAGCAGCTTAGTTCTTTCGAGCCTCTATGGCTACACCTTC. The gene calls are TRBV7-2 and TRBJ1-2; D is uncertain. This CDR3 spans 15 amino acids. Germline assignment: CDR1 SGHTA and CDR2 FQGNSA. Trimming removed 1 base from V and 4 bases from J, with 13 bases in between.

The chain combines TRBV6-6 with TRBJ2-7, with D tentatively TRBD2 (6 bases). The CDR3 extends over 16 amino acids. Germline V CDR1 and CDR2: MNHNY, SVGAGI (reference sequence). The V gene lost 5 bases and the J gene lost 5 bases, with 22 bases spanning the gap. The CDR3 bases are TGTGCCAGCAGTACCCGATCATTGGGGCGGGGCAACGAGCAGTACTTC. Translated, it gives CASSTRSLGRGNEQYF.

The gene calls are TRBV18 and TRBJ2-5; D call uncertain. Germline V lookup: CDR1 KGHSH, CDR2 LQKENI. The CDR3 loop spans 13 amino acids. The V end lost 2 bases, the J end lost 5 bases, and 9 bases lay between the germline ends. DNA for the CDR3: TGTGCCAGCTCACCAATAGAAGGGGAGACCCAGTACTTC. It encodes CASSPIEGETQYF.

This chain links TRBV19 with TRBJ1-5; D gene ambiguous. CDR1 and CDR2 from the germline V gene are LNHDA and SQIVND (reference sequence). Deletions cut 3 bases from V and 4 bases from J, with 7 bases between. The length of the CDR3 is 13 residues. The CDR3: CASSMTLNQPQHF. CDR3 nucleotides: TGTGCCAGTAGTATGACCTTAAATCAGCCCCAGCATTTT. The full variable domain, in which reference TRBV19 and TRBJ1-5 provide the parts outside the CDR3, is DGGITQSPKYLFRKEGQNVTLSCEQNLNHDAMYWYRQDPGQGLRLIYYSQIVNDFQKGDIAEGYSVSREKKESFPLTVTSAQKNPTAFYLCASSMTLNQPQHFGDGTRLSIL.

J is TRBJ2-1 and V is TRBV7-2; TRBD1 aligns across 9 bases. Trimming cost V 1 base and J 5 bases; bases outside gene matches: 3. Germline assignment: CDR1 SGHTA and CDR2 FQGNSA. This CDR3 has 15 residues. The CDR3 region has the DNA TGTGCCAGCAGCTTAGGGGGACAGGGAAACAATGAGCAGTTCTTC. It translates to CASSLGGQGNNEQFF.

As to this clone: This specimen includes other DNA sequences encoding the same CDR3. The CDR3 nucleotides read TGCGCCAGCAGCTTGGTTCCGGTTAACGAGCAGTACTTC. This codes for CASSLVPVNEQYF. The chain recombines TRBV5-1 with TRBJ2-7, with D uncertain. The CDR3 runs 13 residues. Trimming left V 0 bases short and J 5 bases short, with 9 bases between. Per the germline V gene, CDR1 is SGHRS and CDR2 is YFSETQ.

A note on this clone: This sample also contains other DNA sequences that code for the same CDR3. The rearrangement links TRBV28 to TRBJ1-1, with TRBD1 matching 7 bases. This CDR3 has 12 amino acids. With 6 bases clipped from V and 6 bases from J, the junction kept 4 bases outside the gene matches. Germline CDR1 reads MDHEN; CDR2 reads SYDVKM. CDR3 coding DNA: TGTGCCAGCAGAAGGGGGCCCCCTGAAGCTTTCTTT. Residues: CASRRGPPEAFF.

The chain employs TRBV7-3 and TRBJ1-4, with a weak D call TRBD1 (5 bases). CDR1 and CDR2 from the germline V gene are SGHTA and FQGTGA. V gave up 5 bases and J gave up 7 bases, with 11 bases separating them. The CDR3 runs 13 residues. CDR3 amino acids: CASSARDPEKLFF. Written as DNA, the CDR3 is TGTGCCAGCAGCGCCAGGGACCCTGAAAAACTGTTTTTT.

The genes are TRBV7-2 and TRBJ2-5; tentatively, D is TRBD2 (6 bases). The CDR3 has 14 residues. Trimming stripped 1 base from V and 7 bases from J, with 13 bases between. The germline V gene has CDR1 SGHTA and CDR2 FQGNSA. CDR3 DNA: TGTGCCAGCAGCTTAGGGGCGGGATCGGGGACCCAGTACTTC. Protein sequence: CASSLGAGSGTQYF.

This chain uses TRBV9 with TRBJ1-2; possibly TRBD1 for D (5 bases). The length of the CDR3 is 13 residues. The V and J ends lost 4 bases and 6 bases respectively, with 13 bases between them. Germline V gives CDR1 SGDLS, CDR2 YYNGEE. Here the CDR3 DNA reads TGTGCCAGCAGCAACCCCCCAGGGAATGGCTACACCTTC. Its protein is CASSNPPGNGYTF.

This clone was observed a handful of times. This sequence joins TRBV5-4 and TRBJ1-3, with 7 bases that match TRBD1. With 4 bases clipped from V and 0 bases from J, the junction kept 7 bases outside the gene matches. The length of the CDR3 is 16 residues. Germline-derived CDR1 and CDR2 are SGHNT and YYREEE (reference sequence). The CDR3 coding sequence is TGTGCCAGCAGCCCAGGGGGTCAACACTCTGGAAACACCATATATTTT. Residues: CASSPGGQHSGNTIYF.

V and J are TRBV5-6 and TRBJ2-3; D not certain. Germline values: CDR1 SGHDT, CDR2 YYEEEE. The CDR3 has 13 amino acids. V was shortened by 2 bases and J by 5 bases, with 9 bases between the two germline ends. The DNA for the CDR3 is TGTGCCAGCAGCTTACTTCCCTTAGATACGCAGTATTTT. The encoded protein is CASSLLPLDTQYF.

As regards this clone: Other DNA sequences from this sample encode an identical CDR3 as well. J is TRBJ2-5 and V is TRBV10-3; maybe TRBD1 (6 bases). Trimming took off 2 bases at V and 2 bases at J, with 6 bases between the two ends. This CDR3 is 13 amino acids long. The germline gives CDR1 ENHRY, CDR2 SYGVKD. The CDR3 reads CAISEGQQETQYF. DNA for the CDR3: TGTGCCATCAGTGAGGGACAGCAAGAGACCCAGTACTTC.

The rearrangement uses TRBV6-1 and TRBJ2-7; 8 bases are shared with TRBD1. Germline CDR1 MNHNS, CDR2 SASEGT. V shed 2 bases and J 6 bases; nucleotides not matched to a gene: 3. The length of the CDR3 is 13 residues. The chain's CDR3 is CASSEQGAFEQYF. The CDR3 region has the DNA TGTGCCAGCAGTGAACAGGGGGCGTTCGAGCAGTACTTC.

This chain uses TRBV20-1 with TRBJ1-2, with a tentative D call TRBD1 (5 bases). From germline, CDR1 is DFQATT and CDR2 SNEGSKA (reference sequence). V lost 6 bases and J 2 bases, leaving 7 bases between the germline ends. The CDR3 is 11 residues long. The CDR3 loop reads CSAWDNYGYTF. DNA of the CDR3: TGCAGTGCGTGGGACAACTATGGCTACACCTTC.

The chain employs TRBV5-1 and TRBJ2-6, with TRBD1 matching 9 bases. Trimming took 5 bases from V and 1 from J; bases not matched to a gene: 7. The CDR3 covers 17 residues. Germline CDR1 is SGHRS and CDR2 is YFSETQ. In nucleotides, the CDR3 is TGCGCCAGCAGTAGGACAGGGGACATATCTGGGGCCAACGTCCTGACTTTC. Amino acid sequence: CASSRTGDISGANVLTF.

This clone occurred once. This chain links TRBV19 with TRBJ2-7; unclear D gene. CDR1 is LNHDA, CDR2 SQIVND, per germline (reference sequence). Trimming took off 1 base at V and 3 bases at J, with 13 bases between the two ends. The CDR3 consists of 15 residues. The CDR3 protein is CASSIVGQTDYEQYF. CDR3 in DNA: TGTGCCAGTAGTATAGTTGGGCAAACCGACTACGAGCAGTACTTC.

The V and J genes are TRBV28 and TRBJ1-6, with no clear D. V was pared by 8 bases and J by 10 bases, with 15 bases between. Germline assignment: CDR1 MDHEN and CDR2 SYDVKM. This CDR3 comprises 13 residues. CDR3 amino acids: CASLLRGNSPLHF. Here the CDR3 DNA reads TGTGCCAGCCTTCTACGGGGAAACTCACCCCTCCACTTT.

The chain couples TRBV5-4 to TRBJ2-2, with no clear D. The CDR3 is 15 amino acids. CDR1 and CDR2 (germline): SGHNT, YYREEE (reference sequence). Trimming stripped 0 bases from V and 4 bases from J, with 10 bases between. CDR3 DNA sequence: TGTGCCAGCAGCTTGGACGCCCGGGTCACCGGGGAGCTGTTTTTT. Encoded protein: CASSLDARVTGELFF.